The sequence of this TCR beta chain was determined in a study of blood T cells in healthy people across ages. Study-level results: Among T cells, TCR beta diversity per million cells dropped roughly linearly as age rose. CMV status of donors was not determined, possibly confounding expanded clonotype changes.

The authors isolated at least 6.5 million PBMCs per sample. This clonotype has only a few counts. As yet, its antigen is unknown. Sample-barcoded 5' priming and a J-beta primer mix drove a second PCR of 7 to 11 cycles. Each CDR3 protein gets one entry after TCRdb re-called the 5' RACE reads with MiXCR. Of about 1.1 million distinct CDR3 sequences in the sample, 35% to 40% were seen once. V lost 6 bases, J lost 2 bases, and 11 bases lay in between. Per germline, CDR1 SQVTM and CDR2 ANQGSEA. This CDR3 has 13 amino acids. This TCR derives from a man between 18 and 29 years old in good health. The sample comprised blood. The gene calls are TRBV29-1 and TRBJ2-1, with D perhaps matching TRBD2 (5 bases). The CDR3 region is CSVIGITYNEQFF. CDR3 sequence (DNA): TGCAGCGTCATCGGGATCACCTACAATGAGCAGTTCTTC.